This T cell receptor (beta chain) was found in a study of cytomegalovirus exposure and HLA in healthy donors. Study-wide context: An early data release held tens of millions of unique TCRs from HLA-typed donors.

The CDR3 extends over 18 amino acids. V dropped 0 bases and J dropped 0 bases, with 13 bases sitting between them. Germline V gives CDR1 SGDLS, CDR2 YYNGEE. On this clone itself: Its matching antigen is unknown.

General observations from the study: Exclusion as indistinguishable affected some V segments, including TRBV6-2 and TRBV6-3. Within the data, a cluster of highly shared sequence variants was likely a sequencing artifact.

The PCR had 60 Vbeta and 13 Jbeta primers. Clones were sequenced by immunoSEQ multiplex PCR, and TCRdb holds only the in-frame ones, with some missing. Of about 140,000 clones listed, roughly 80% are singletons. Sequencing input: PBMCs. The receptor comes from a female donor in good health and CMV-seronegative. This rearrangement joins TRBV9 to TRBJ2-6, with a weak D call TRBD1 (5 bases). Here the CDR3 reads CASSVAAGYNSGANVLTF. CDR3 bases: TGTGCCAGCAGCGTAGCGGCAGGGTATAACTCTGGGGCCAACGTCCTGACTTTC.